A single sample is the source of the 6 T cell receptor beta chains below, sequenced in a study of cytomegalovirus exposure and HLA in healthy donors. With 60 Vbeta and 13 Jbeta primers, the PCR was carried out. Assay: immunoSEQ multiplex PCR; the TCRdb copy retains only in-frame clones and omits some. The data show 60,000 to 90,000 clones, 70% seen once. Sequenced sample: PBMCs. The origin of the receptors is a woman aged 50 to 60 in good health and CMV-seropositive.

This clone showed up just a few times. The rearrangement links TRBV15 to TRBJ2-2; 16 bases fit TRBD2. The germline V gene has CDR1 LNHNV and CDR2 YYDKDF (reference sequence). The ends lost 3 bases at V and 4 bases at J; junction bases unmatched: 5. This CDR3 has 18 residues. CDR3 DNA sequence: TGTGCCACCAGCAGGGGGACTAGCGGGAGGGCGGGCACCGGGGAGCTGTTTTTT. Amino acids: CATSRGTSGRAGTGELFF.

This chain uses TRBV5-1 with TRBJ2-3; 11 nucleotides align to TRBD1. CDR3 length: 15 amino acids. Germline CDR1 and CDR2: SGHRS and YFSETQ. V trimming: 4 bases; J trimming: 1 base; junction bases outside the gene matches: 2. The CDR3 sequence: CASSLGQGGTDTQYF. The DNA of the CDR3 is TGCGCCAGCAGCCTGGGACAGGGGGGCACAGATACGCAGTATTTT.

V gene TRBV18 combines with J gene TRBJ2-3, with D tentatively TRBD2 (6 bases). The CDR3 has 16 amino acids. Trimming took off 0 bases at V and 0 bases at J, with 10 bases between the two ends. Germline V gives CDR1 KGHSH, CDR2 LQKENI. CDR3 DNA: TGTGCCAGCTCACCACCGTCGGGGGAGAGCACAGATACGCAGTATTTT. Translating it yields CASSPPSGESTDTQYF.

The chain couples TRBV9 to TRBJ2-1, with 11 bases identical to TRBD2. Trimming took 0 bases from V and 2 from J; bases not matched to a gene: 10. The CDR3 is 19 amino acids. Germline V gives CDR1 SGDLS, CDR2 YYNGEE. For the CDR3, the DNA is TGTGCCAGCAGCGTAGCGGTGAGTAGCGGGGGGGCCGCCTACAATGAGCAGTTCTTC. Protein: CASSVAVSSGGAAYNEQFF.

Written as DNA, the CDR3 is TGTGCCAGTACTACAGGGATAACATCTGGGGCCAACGTCCTGACTTTC. Protein: CASTTGITSGANVLTF. The gene calls are TRBV19 and TRBJ2-6, with D perhaps TRBD1 (6 bases). The CDR3 loop spans 16 amino acids. Germline lookup yields CDR1 LNHDA and CDR2 SQIVND (reference sequence). The germline V and J ends were trimmed by 7 bases and 1 base, with 14 bases remaining between them.

This sequence joins TRBV28 and TRBJ1-2; TRBD1 aligns across 9 bases. In germline, CDR1 is MDHEN, CDR2 SYDVKM. Trimming at V came to 5 bases and at J to 3 bases, leaving 4 bases not matched to a gene. The CDR3 contains 14 residues. The CDR3 sequence is CASSHTGGHYGYTF. The CDR3 DNA is TGTGCCAGCAGTCATACAGGGGGCCACTATGGCTACACCTTC.